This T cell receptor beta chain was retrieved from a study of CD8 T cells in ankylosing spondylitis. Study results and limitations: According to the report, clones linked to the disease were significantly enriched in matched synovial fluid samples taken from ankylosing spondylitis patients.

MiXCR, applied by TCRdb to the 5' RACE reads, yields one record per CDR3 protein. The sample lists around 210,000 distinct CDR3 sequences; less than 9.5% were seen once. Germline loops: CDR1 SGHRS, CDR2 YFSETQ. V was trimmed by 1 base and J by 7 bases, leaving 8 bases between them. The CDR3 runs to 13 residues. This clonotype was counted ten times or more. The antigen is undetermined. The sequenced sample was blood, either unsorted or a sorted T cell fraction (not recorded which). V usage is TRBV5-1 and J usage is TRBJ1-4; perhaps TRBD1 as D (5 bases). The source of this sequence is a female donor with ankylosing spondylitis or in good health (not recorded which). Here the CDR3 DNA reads TGCGCCAGCAGCTTGCGGGGGGGTGAAAAACTGTTTTTT. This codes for CASSLRGGEKLFF.